This section outlines one TCR beta chain sequence together with its context. Sequenced by immunoSEQ multiplex PCR; TCRdb stores in-frame clones only, minus some. Of more than 550,000 clones listed, roughly 88% were seen once; the top ten hold 0.0095% to 0.013%. The data derive from a study of shared T cell receptors in the human thymus. The ends were cut back, 4 bases at V and 12 bases at J, with 6 bases in the middle. The length of the CDR3 is 9 residues. CDR1 is PRHDT and CDR2 is FYEKMQ in the germline V gene (reference sequence). These sequences were also reported in another study, on human thymus T cells. That paper adds: Corrective surgery for congenital heart defects was being performed on the healthy Finnish infants who were the donors. From resections taken during corrective heart surgery, the thymus tissue was obtained. Thymic and blood repertoires appeared to display a bias in their usage of V and J genes. Related studies found that unrelated individuals share highly overlapping thymic repertoires.

The chain combines TRBV13 with TRBJ1-2, with D uncertain. This TCR was sampled from a girl under two years old with a congenital heart defect. The sequenced material came from thymocytes. The CDR3 reads CASSSVDTF. DNA of the CDR3: TGTGCCAGCAGCTCAGTGGACACCTTC.